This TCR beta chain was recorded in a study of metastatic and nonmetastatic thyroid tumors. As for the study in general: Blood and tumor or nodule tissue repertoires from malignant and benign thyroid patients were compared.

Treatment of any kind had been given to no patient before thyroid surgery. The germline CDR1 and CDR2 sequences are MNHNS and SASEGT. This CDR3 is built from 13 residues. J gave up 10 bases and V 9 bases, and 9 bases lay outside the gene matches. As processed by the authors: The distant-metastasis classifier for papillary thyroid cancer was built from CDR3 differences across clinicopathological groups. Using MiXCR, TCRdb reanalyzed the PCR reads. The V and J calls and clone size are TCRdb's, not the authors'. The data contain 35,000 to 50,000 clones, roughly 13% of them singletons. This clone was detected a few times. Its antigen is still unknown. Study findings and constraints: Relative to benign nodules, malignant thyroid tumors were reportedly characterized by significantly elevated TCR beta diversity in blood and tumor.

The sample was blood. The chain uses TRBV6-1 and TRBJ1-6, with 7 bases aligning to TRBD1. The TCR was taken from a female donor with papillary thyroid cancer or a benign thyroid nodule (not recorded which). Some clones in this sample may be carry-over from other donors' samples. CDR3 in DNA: TGTGCCAGTTTCGACAGGGAAGGGTCACCCCTCCACTTT. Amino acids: CASFDREGSPLHF.